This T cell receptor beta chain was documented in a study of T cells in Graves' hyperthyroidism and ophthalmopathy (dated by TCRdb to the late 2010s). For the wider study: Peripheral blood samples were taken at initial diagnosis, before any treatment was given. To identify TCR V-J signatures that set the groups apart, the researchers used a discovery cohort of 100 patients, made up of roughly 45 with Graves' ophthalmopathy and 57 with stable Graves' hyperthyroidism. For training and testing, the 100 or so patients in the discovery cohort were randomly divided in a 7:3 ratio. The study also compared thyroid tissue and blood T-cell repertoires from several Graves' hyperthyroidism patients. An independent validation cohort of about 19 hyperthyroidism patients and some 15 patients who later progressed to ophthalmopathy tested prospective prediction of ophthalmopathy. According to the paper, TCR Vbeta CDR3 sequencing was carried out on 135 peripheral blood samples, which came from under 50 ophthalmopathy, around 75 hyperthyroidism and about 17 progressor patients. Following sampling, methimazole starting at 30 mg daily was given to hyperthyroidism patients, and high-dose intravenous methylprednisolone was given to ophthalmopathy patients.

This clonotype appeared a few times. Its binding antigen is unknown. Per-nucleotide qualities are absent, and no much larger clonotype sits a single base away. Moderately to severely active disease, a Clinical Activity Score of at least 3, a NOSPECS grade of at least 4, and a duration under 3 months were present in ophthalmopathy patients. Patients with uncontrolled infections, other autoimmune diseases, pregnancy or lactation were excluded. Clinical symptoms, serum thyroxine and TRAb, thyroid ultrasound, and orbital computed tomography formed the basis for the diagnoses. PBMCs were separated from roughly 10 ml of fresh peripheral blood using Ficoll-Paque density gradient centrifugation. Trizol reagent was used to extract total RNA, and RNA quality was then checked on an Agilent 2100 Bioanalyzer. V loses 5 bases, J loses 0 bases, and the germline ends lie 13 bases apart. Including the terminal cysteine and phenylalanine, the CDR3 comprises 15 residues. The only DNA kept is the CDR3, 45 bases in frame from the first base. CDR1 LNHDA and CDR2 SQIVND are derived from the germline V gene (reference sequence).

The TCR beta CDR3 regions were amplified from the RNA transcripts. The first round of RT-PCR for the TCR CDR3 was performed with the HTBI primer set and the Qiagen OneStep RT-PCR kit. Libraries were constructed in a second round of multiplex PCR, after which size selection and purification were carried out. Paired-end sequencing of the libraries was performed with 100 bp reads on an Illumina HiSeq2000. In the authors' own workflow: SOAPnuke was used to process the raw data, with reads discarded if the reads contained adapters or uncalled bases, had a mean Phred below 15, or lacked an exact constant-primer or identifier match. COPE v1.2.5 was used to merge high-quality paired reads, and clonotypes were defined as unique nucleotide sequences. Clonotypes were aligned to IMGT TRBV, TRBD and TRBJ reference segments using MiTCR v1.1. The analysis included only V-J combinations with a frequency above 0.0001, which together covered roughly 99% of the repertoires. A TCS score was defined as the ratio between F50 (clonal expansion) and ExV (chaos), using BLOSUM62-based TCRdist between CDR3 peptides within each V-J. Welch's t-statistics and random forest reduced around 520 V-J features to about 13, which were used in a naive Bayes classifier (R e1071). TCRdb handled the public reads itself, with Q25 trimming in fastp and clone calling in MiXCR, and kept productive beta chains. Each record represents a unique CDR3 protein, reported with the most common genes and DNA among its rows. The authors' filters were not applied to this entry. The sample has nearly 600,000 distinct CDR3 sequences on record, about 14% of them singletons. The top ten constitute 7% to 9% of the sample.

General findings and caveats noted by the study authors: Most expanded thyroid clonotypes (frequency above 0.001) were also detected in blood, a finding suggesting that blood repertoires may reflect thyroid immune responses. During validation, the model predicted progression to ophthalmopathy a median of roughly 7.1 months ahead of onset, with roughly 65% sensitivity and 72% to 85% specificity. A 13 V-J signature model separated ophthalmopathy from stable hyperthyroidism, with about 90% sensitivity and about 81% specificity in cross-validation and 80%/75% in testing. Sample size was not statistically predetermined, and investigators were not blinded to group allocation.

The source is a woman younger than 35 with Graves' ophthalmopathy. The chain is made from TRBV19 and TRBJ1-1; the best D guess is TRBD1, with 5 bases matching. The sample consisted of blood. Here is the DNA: TGTGCCAGTAGTGGGATTCAGGGTATGAACACTGAAGCTTTCTTT. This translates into CASSGIQGMNTEAFF.